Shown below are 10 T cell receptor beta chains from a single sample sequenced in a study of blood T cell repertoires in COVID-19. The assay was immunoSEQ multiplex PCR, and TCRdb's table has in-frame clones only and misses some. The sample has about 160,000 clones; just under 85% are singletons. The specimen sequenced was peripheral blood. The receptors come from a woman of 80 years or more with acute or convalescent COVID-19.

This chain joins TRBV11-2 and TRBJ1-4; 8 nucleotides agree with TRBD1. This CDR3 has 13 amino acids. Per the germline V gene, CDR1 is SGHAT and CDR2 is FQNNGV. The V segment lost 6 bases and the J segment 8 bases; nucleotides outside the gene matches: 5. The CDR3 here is CASRWTGQEKLFF. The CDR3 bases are TGTGCCAGCAGATGGACAGGGCAAGAAAAACTGTTTTTT.

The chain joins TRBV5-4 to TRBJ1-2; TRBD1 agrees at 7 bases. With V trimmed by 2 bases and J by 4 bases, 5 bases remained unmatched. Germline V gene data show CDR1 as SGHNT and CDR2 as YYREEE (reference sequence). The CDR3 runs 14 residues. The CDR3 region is CASSFPDRPYGYTF. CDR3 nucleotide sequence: TGTGCCAGCAGCTTTCCGGACAGGCCCTATGGCTACACCTTC.

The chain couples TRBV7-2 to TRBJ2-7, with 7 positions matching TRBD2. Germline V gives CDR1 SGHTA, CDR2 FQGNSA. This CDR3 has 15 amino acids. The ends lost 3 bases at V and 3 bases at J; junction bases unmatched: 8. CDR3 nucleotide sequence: TGTGCCAGCAGCTTTAGGGCGGGGGTCTTCTACGAGCAGTACTTC. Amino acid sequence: CASSFRAGVFYEQYF.

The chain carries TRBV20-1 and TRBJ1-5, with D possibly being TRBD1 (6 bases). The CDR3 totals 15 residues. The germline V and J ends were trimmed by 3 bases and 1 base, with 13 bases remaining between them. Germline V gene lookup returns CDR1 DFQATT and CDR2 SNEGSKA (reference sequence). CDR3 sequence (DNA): TGCAGTGCTAGTCCCGGGACACGGAGCAATCAGCCCCAGCATTTT. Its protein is CSASPGTRSNQPQHF.

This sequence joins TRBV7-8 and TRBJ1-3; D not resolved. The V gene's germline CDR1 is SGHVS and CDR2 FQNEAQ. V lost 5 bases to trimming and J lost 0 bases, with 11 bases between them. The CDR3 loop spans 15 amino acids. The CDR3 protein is CASSKTRGSGNTIYF. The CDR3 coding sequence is TGTGCCAGCAGCAAGACCCGGGGCTCTGGAAACACCATATATTTT.

CDR3 nucleotide sequence: TGCGCCAGCACTAGCGGGAGGAAAGAGACCCAGTACTTC. Its protein product is CASTSGRKETQYF. The chain is built from TRBV10-2 and TRBJ2-5, with 11 positions matching TRBD2. CDR1 WSHSY and CDR2 SAAADI come from the germline V gene. The CDR3 has 13 amino acids. Trimming took 7 bases from V and 3 from J; bases not matched to a gene: 1.

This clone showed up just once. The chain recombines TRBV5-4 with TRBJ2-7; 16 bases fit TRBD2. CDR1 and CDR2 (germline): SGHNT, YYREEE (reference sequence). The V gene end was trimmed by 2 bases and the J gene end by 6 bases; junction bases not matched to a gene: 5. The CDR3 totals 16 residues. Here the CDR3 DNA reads TGTGCCAGCAGCTTTGGGGGACTAGCGGGAGGGCGCGAGCAGTACTTC. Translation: CASSFGGLAGGREQYF.

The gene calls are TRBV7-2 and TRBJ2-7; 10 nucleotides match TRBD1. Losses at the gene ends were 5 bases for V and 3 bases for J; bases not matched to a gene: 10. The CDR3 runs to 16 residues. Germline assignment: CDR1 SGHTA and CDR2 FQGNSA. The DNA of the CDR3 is TGTGCCAGCAGCCTAAACCGGGACAGGGGTCGCTACGAGCAGTACTTC. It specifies CASSLNRDRGRYEQYF. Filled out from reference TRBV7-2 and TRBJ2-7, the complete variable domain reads GAGVSQSPSNKVTEKGKDVELRCDPISGHTALYWYRQSLGQGLEFLIYFQGNSAPDKSGLPSDRFSAERTGGSVSTLTIQRTQQEDSAVYLCASSLNRDRGRYEQYFGPGTRLTVT.

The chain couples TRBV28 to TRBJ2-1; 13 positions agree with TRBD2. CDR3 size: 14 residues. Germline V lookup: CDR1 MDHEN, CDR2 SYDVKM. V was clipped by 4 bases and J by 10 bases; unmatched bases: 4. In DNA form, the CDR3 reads TGTGCCAGCAGTTACGGGACTAGCGGGAACGAGCAGTTCTTC. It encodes CASSYGTSGNEQFF.

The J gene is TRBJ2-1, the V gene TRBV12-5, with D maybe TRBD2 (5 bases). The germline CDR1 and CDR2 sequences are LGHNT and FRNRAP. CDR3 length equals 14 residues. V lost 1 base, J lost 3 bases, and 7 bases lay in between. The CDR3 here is CASGLAGLYNEQFF. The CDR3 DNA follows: TGTGCTAGTGGTTTGGCCGGACTCTACAATGAGCAGTTCTTC. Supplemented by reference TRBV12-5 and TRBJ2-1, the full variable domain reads DARVTQTPRHKVTEMGQEVTMRCQPILGHNTVFWYRQTMMQGLELLAYFRNRAPLDDSGMPKDRFSAEMPDATLATLKIQPSEPRDSAVYFCASGLAGLYNEQFFGPGTRLTVL.